These 30 T cell receptor beta chains share one sample of origin, sequenced in a study of T cell changes during pregnancy in multiple sclerosis. Repertoires were generated with immunoSEQ multiplex PCR, while TCRdb's copy carries only in-frame clones and drops some. In the table there are around 97,000 clones, 75% to 95% of which are singletons. The material was peripheral blood, obtained in the second trimester of pregnancy. These receptors came from a female donor in good health, enrolled as a control in a pregnancy study.

This clone appeared a single time. V and J are TRBV7-9 and TRBJ2-5, with D possibly TRBD1 on 6 matching bases. The CDR3 sequence is 12 residues long. Trimming removed 4 bases at V and 3 bases at J, with 6 bases between. Germline V gene sequence: CDR1 SEHNR, CDR2 FQNEAQ (reference sequence). For the CDR3, the DNA is TGTGCCAGCAGCTACAGGGAAGAGACCCAGTACTTC. This translates into CASSYREETQYF.

This clone has just one count. The genes are TRBV5-1 and TRBJ1-3; D possibly corresponds to TRBD1 (6 bases). The germline V gene encodes CDR1 SGHRS and CDR2 YFSETQ. V was shortened by 6 bases and J by 1 base, with 8 bases between the two germline ends. The CDR3 has 13 amino acids. CDR3 coding DNA: TGCGCCAGCAAGGGGGGGTCTGGAAACACCATATATTTT. Protein product: CASKGGSGNTIYF.

V and J are TRBV7-8 and TRBJ1-1; D is unclear. Trimming removed 6 bases at V and 1 base at J, with 12 bases between. CDR1 and CDR2 from the germline V gene are SGHVS and FQNEAQ. The CDR3 is made up of 14 amino acids. The CDR3 is CASRTRTQNTEAFF. The CDR3 DNA reads TGTGCCAGCAGGACACGGACTCAGAACACTGAAGCTTTCTTT. The full variable domain, rest sourced from reference TRBV7-8 and TRBJ1-1, is GAGVSQSPRYKVAKRGQDVALRCDPISGHVSLFWYQQALGQGPEFLTYFQNEAQLDKSGLPSDRFFAERPEGSVSTLKIQRTQQEDSAVYLCASRTRTQNTEAFFGQGTRLTVV.

The gene calls are TRBV2 and TRBJ1-4, with TRBD1 identical over 8 bases. CDR3 length equals 13 residues. J was trimmed by 8 bases and V by 5 bases; bases with no gene match: 4. Germline values: CDR1 SNHLY, CDR2 FYNNEI. The CDR3: CASSHRGSEKLFF. CDR3 DNA sequence: TGTGCCAGCAGTCACAGGGGGAGCGAAAAACTGTTTTTT.

The chain combines TRBV7-2 with TRBJ2-7, with D unresolved. The CDR3 runs to 13 residues. V was shortened by 3 bases and J by 2 bases, with 8 bases between the two germline ends. CDR1 and CDR2 (germline): SGHTA, FQGNSA. The CDR3, as DNA: TGTGCCAGCAGCTTGGAGAGAACCTACGAGCAGTACTTC. This encodes CASSLERTYEQYF.

This rearrangement joins TRBV7-2 to TRBJ2-4; D perhaps matches TRBD2 (6 bases). The CDR3 is made up of 14 amino acids. Germline assignment: CDR1 SGHTA and CDR2 FQGNSA. Trimming shortened V by 2 bases and J by 8 bases, and 13 bases separated the two germline ends. CDR3 region: CASSLFGSSDIQYF. The CDR3, as DNA: TGTGCCAGCAGCTTATTCGGGAGCTCGGACATTCAGTACTTC.

The rearrangement links TRBV2 to TRBJ1-5, with a possible D match to TRBD1 (6 bases). The CDR3 runs 14 residues. V was shortened by 7 bases and J by 1 base, with 11 bases between the two germline ends. CDR1 is SNHLY and CDR2 is FYNNEI in the germline V gene. CDR3 in amino acids: CASMRGGSNQPQHF. DNA of the CDR3: TGTGCCAGCATGAGAGGGGGAAGCAATCAGCCCCAGCATTTT.

The chain employs TRBV7-9 and TRBJ2-7, with TRBD2 matching over 12 bases. V shed 4 bases, J shed 0 bases, and the junction held 7 bases outside the gene matches. Germline CDR1 and CDR2: SEHNR and FQNEAQ (reference sequence). The CDR3 loop spans 17 amino acids. CDR3 coding DNA: TGTGCCAGCAGCTCCTCTAGCGGGGGGGCGTTCTCCTACGAGCAGTACTTC. Protein sequence: CASSSSSGGAFSYEQYF.

The chain combines TRBV19 with TRBJ2-1, with D hard to call. V was clipped by 7 bases and J by 0 bases, with 10 bases between them. The CDR3 sequence is 14 residues long. The V gene's germline CDR1 is LNHDA and CDR2 SQIVND (reference sequence). In DNA form, the CDR3 reads TGTGCCAGTACTCGCCGGAGCTCCTACAATGAGCAGTTCTTC. Residues: CASTRRSSYNEQFF. The variable domain in full, completed from reference TRBV19 and TRBJ2-1, reads DGGITQSPKYLFRKEGQNVTLSCEQNLNHDAMYWYRQDPGQGLRLIYYSQIVNDFQKGDIAEGYSVSREKKESFPLTVTSAQKNPTAFYLCASTRRSSYNEQFFGPGTRLTVL.

V is TRBV5-1 and J is TRBJ2-7; 13 nucleotides align to TRBD2. CDR3 size: 17 residues. V lost 2 bases to trimming and J lost 1 base; unmatched junction nucleotides: 6. The germline V gene encodes CDR1 SGHRS and CDR2 YFSETQ. The CDR3 coding sequence is TGCGCCAGCAGCTTCACTAGCGGGGGGGCCGGATCCTACGAGCAGTACTTC. As protein: CASSFTSGGAGSYEQYF.

The rearrangement uses TRBV19 and TRBJ2-7; D not certain. The CDR3 has 14 amino acids. Trimming shortened V by 0 bases and J by 3 bases, and 9 bases separated the two germline ends. Germline V CDR1 and CDR2: LNHDA, SQIVND (reference sequence). The CDR3: CASSIDPVNYEQYF. CDR3 DNA sequence: TGTGCCAGTAGTATAGACCCGGTCAACTACGAGCAGTACTTC.

The chain combines TRBV27 with TRBJ1-2, with TRBD1 matching over 9 bases. CDR1 and CDR2 from the germline V gene are MNHEY and SMNVEV (reference sequence). Unmatched junction bases numbered 6, after V lost 6 bases and J lost 7 bases. The CDR3 loop spans 13 amino acids. The CDR3 loop is CASRKQGAPGYTF. CDR3 DNA sequence: TGTGCCAGCAGGAAACAGGGGGCTCCTGGCTACACCTTC.

This rearrangement joins TRBV21-1 to TRBJ2-7; the DNA was not used to check the table's D call, TRBD1. TRBV21-1 is given as a pseudogene. The CDR3 runs to 16 residues. The CDR3 loop is CASSEGNRTSSYEQYF. In nucleotides, the CDR3 is TGTGCCAGCAGCGAAGGTAACAGGACGAGCTCCTACGAGCAGTACTTC.

The chain links TRBV5-1 to TRBJ1-4, with D tentatively TRBD1 (5 bases). Trimming stripped 0 bases from V and 4 bases from J, with 10 bases between. The germline V gene has CDR1 SGHRS and CDR2 YFSETQ. The CDR3 covers 15 residues. The CDR3 DNA follows: TGCGCCAGCAGCTTGGAGGGACTTCATAATGAAAAACTGTTTTTT. Protein: CASSLEGLHNEKLFF.

J is TRBJ1-4 and V is TRBV28; TRBD1 might be the D (6 bases). CDR1 is MDHEN and CDR2 is SYDVKM in the germline V gene. Trimming shortened V by 0 bases and J by 0 bases, and 8 bases separated the two germline ends. The CDR3 runs 16 residues. CDR3 DNA: TGTGCCAGCAGTTTATGGAAGGGGGCAACTAATGAAAAACTGTTTTTT. Encoded protein: CASSLWKGATNEKLFF.

The chain couples TRBV4-3 to TRBJ2-5, with D perhaps TRBD1 (8 bases). The CDR3 length is 17 residues. The V end lost 0 bases, the J end lost 5 bases, and 19 bases lay between the germline ends. From germline, CDR1 is LGHNA and CDR2 YSLEER. The CDR3 is CASSQEGGRQGWETQYF. The CDR3 nucleotides are TGCGCCAGCAGCCAAGAGGGGGGGAGACAGGGGTGGGAGACCCAGTACTTC.

The gene calls are TRBV7-2 and TRBJ2-2; the D is unclear. CDR1 SGHTA and CDR2 FQGNSA come from the germline V gene. This CDR3 has 14 residues. The V and J ends lost 4 bases and 4 bases respectively, with 10 bases between them. Here the CDR3 DNA reads TGTGCCAGCAGCTCCAACTACTTCACCGGGGAGCTGTTTTTT. Its protein product is CASSSNYFTGELFF.

The chain links TRBV5-8 to TRBJ1-6, with D hard to call. CDR3 length: 12 residues. Trimming pared 10 bases from V and 6 bases from J, leaving 11 bases between. Germline CDR1 SGHTS, CDR2 YDEGEE. The CDR3 here is CAGLTGNSPLHF. CDR3 nucleotides: TGTGCCGGATTGACGGGTAATTCACCCCTCCACTTT. Variable domain in full (rest from reference TRBV5-8 and TRBJ1-6): EAGVTQSPTHLIKTRGQQATLRCSPISGHTSVYWYQQALGLGLQFLLWYDEGEERNRGNFPPRFSGRQFPNYSSELNVNALELEDSALYLCAGLTGNSPLHFGNGTRLTVT.

The chain has TRBV19 and TRBJ2-1, with 12 bases fitting TRBD2. J gave up 3 bases and V 3 bases, and 0 bases lay outside the gene matches. The CDR3 contains 15 residues. Germline CDR1 reads LNHDA; CDR2 reads SQIVND (reference sequence). The DNA of the CDR3 is TGTGCCAGTAGTATGACTAGCGGGAGCTACAATGAGCAGTTCTTC. Residues: CASSMTSGSYNEQFF. Based on the CDR3 plus reference TRBV19 and TRBJ2-1, the full variable domain is DGGITQSPKYLFRKEGQNVTLSCEQNLNHDAMYWYRQDPGQGLRLIYYSQIVNDFQKGDIAEGYSVSREKKESFPLTVTSAQKNPTAFYLCASSMTSGSYNEQFFGPGTRLTVL.

The V gene is TRBV5-5, the J gene TRBJ2-1; TRBD2 is a possible D gene (5 bases). V was cut by 5 bases and J by 0 bases, with 9 bases left in between. Per the germline V gene, CDR1 is SGHKS and CDR2 is YYEKEE (reference sequence). This CDR3 is built from 14 residues. DNA of the CDR3: TGTGCCAGCAGAGAGGGTAGCTCCTACAATGAGCAGTTCTTC. Its protein is CASREGSSYNEQFF.

The chain has TRBV5-1 and TRBJ2-1, with D possibly TRBD2 on 6 matching bases. The CDR3 has 15 amino acids. Trimming cost V 3 bases and J 5 bases, with 15 bases left between them. The germline CDR1 and CDR2 sequences are SGHRS and YFSETQ. CDR3 protein: CASSSGTGGDNEQFF. CDR3 sequence (DNA): TGCGCCAGCAGCTCCGGGACTGGGGGTGACAATGAGCAGTTCTTC.

This chain connects TRBV7-9 to TRBJ1-2; 7 positions match TRBD1. The germline V gene has CDR1 SEHNR and CDR2 FQNEAQ (reference sequence). J lost 1 base, V lost 5 bases, and 10 bases had no gene match. This CDR3 has 16 amino acids. The CDR3 reads CASSIKGTDLNYGYTF. In nucleotides, the CDR3 is TGTGCCAGCAGCATAAAGGGGACAGACCTTAACTATGGCTACACCTTC.

V and J are TRBV7-9 and TRBJ2-7; 11 bases line up with TRBD1. The CDR3 sequence is 15 residues long. The V and J ends lost 5 bases and 2 bases, in that order; junction bases with no gene match: 5. The germline CDR1 and CDR2 sequences are SEHNR and FQNEAQ (reference sequence). The CDR3 bases are TGTGCCAGCAGCCCAGGGGGACAGGGGGCCTACGAGCAGTACTTC. Translation gives CASSPGGQGAYEQYF.

The chain has TRBV4-3 and TRBJ2-3, with 8 bases lining up with TRBD1. Germline V CDR1 and CDR2: LGHNA, YSLEER. There are 19 residues in the CDR3. The ends lost 4 bases at V and 2 bases at J; junction bases unmatched: 17. CDR3 bases: TGCGCCAGCAGCCGACGGACAGGGACACTTACCGCCACCACAGATACGCAGTATTTT. Protein product: CASSRRTGTLTATTDTQYF.

The rearrangement links TRBV6-5 to TRBJ2-2, with 9 nucleotides matching TRBD1. CDR3 length: 15 residues. Germline CDR1 and CDR2: MNHEY and SVGAGI. The junction had 7 bases not matched to a gene; V was cut back by 6 bases and J by 5 bases. DNA for the CDR3: TGTGCCAGCAGCGAGACAGGGGGTGAGACCGGGGAGCTGTTTTTT. Translating gives CASSETGGETGELFF.

V gene TRBV7-2 combines with J gene TRBJ1-1; 10 bases match TRBD1. The germline V gene encodes CDR1 SGHTA and CDR2 FQGNSA. Germline trimming cut 5 bases from V and 6 bases from J; bases unmatched to any gene: 9. The CDR3 is 15 residues long. The CDR3, as DNA: TGTGCCAGCAGCCCGGCGACAGGGGGCATCGCTGAAGCTTTCTTT. It is translated as CASSPATGGIAEAFF.

This clone was seen a few times. V usage is TRBV19 and J usage is TRBJ1-1, with a possible D match to TRBD1 (5 bases). The V gene lost 0 bases and the J gene lost 3 bases, with 8 bases spanning the gap. This CDR3 region has 14 residues. Germline V gene lookup returns CDR1 LNHDA and CDR2 SQIVND (reference sequence). The CDR3 is CASSIDPGYTEAFF. DNA of the CDR3: TGTGCCAGTAGTATAGACCCAGGGTACACTGAAGCTTTCTTT. Together with reference TRBV19 and TRBJ1-1, the CDR3 gives the full variable domain: DGGITQSPKYLFRKEGQNVTLSCEQNLNHDAMYWYRQDPGQGLRLIYYSQIVNDFQKGDIAEGYSVSREKKESFPLTVTSAQKNPTAFYLCASSIDPGYTEAFFGQGTRLTVV.

The CDR3: CASSTLRQAAYNEQFF. CDR3 coding DNA: TGTGCCAGTAGTACCCTGAGACAGGCTGCCTACAATGAGCAGTTCTTC. The J gene is TRBJ2-1, the V gene TRBV19; the D gene is possibly TRBD1 (6 bases). The V gene lost 4 bases and the J gene lost 2 bases, with 15 bases spanning the gap. Germline assignment: CDR1 LNHDA and CDR2 SQIVND (reference sequence). The CDR3 has 16 residues.

The CDR3 bases are TGTGCCAGCAGTTCGGGGGACTATTCCAAAAACATTCAGTACTTC. It is translated as CASSSGDYSKNIQYF. This rearrangement joins TRBV28 to TRBJ2-4; 7 positions agree with TRBD2. Germline CDR1 reads MDHEN; CDR2 reads SYDVKM. The length of the CDR3 is 15 residues. The V and J ends lost 4 bases and 2 bases, in that order; junction bases with no gene match: 5.

The chain employs TRBV19 and TRBJ1-6; the match to TRBD1 covers 10 bases. The trim removed 10 bases at V and 6 bases at J, leaving 6 bases unmatched. The CDR3 sequence is 14 residues long. CDR1 LNHDA and CDR2 SQIVND come from the germline V gene (reference sequence). Here the CDR3 DNA reads TGTGCCACCCGACAGGGGGCCATTAATTCACCCCTCCACTTT. Protein sequence: CATRQGAINSPLHF.